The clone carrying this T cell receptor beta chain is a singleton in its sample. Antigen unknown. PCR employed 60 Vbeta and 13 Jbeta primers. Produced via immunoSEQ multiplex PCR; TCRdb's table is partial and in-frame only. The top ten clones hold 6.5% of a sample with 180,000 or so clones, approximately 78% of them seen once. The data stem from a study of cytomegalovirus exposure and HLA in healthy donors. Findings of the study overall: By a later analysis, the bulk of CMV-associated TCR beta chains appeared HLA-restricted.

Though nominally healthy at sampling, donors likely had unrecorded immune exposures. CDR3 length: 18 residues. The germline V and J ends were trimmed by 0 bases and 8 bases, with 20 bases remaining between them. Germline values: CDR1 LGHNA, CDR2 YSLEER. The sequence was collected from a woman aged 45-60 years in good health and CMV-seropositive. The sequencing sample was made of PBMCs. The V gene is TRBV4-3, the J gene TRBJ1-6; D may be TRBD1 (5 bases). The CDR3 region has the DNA TGCGCCAGCAGCCAAGATGCCCCCGCCTCAGGGTGGGATTCACCCCTCCACTTT. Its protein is CASSQDAPASGWDSPLHF.